Below are 6 T cell receptor beta chains sequenced from a single sample in a study of Graves' ophthalmopathy and Graves' hyperthyroidism. The authors amplified TCR beta CDR3 regions, and they did so from RNA transcripts for repertoire sequencing. HTBI primers were employed in first-round RT-PCR, then a second-round multiplex PCR followed. From the multiplex PCR reads, TCRdb called clonotypes with MiXCR, one entry per CDR3 protein. The table records 450,000 or so distinct CDR3 sequences, approximately 15% of them present only once. The sequenced sample was blood. Receptors originate from a woman in her twenties or thirties with Graves' ophthalmopathy.

This clonotype showed up many times. The chain joins TRBV6-8 to TRBJ2-7; 7 positions agree with TRBD1. CDR3 length: 16 residues. Germline values: CDR1 MNHGY, CDR2 SAAAGT. Unmatched junction bases numbered 5, after V lost 0 bases and J lost 0 bases. The DNA for the CDR3 is TGTGCCAGCAGTTACTCGAAGGGGGCCTTCTCCTACGAGCAGTACTTC. Its translation is CASSYSKGAFSYEQYF.

The table lists this clonotype with many counts. This chain links TRBV6-5 with TRBJ2-5; the match to TRBD1 covers 7 bases. Germline V gene sequence: CDR1 MNHEY, CDR2 SVGAGI. This CDR3 comprises 14 residues. The trim removed 6 bases at V and 5 bases at J, leaving 9 bases unmatched. The CDR3 loop reads CASRRQGYGETQYF. For the CDR3, the DNA is TGTGCCAGCAGACGACAGGGTTACGGGGAGACCCAGTACTTC.

This clonotype came up many times. The rearrangement joins TRBV30 to TRBJ1-1; no firm D call. CDR1 and CDR2 (germline): GTSNPN, SVGIG (reference sequence). The CDR3 length is 14 residues. Trimming stripped 2 bases from V and 0 bases from J, with 10 bases between. The CDR3 sequence is CAWSRNSVNTEAFF. The CDR3 DNA reads TGTGCCTGGAGTAGGAATTCGGTGAACACTGAAGCTTTCTTT.

This clonotype came up many times. The chain uses TRBV27 and TRBJ1-2, with 9 nucleotides matching TRBD1. The V and J ends lost 2 bases and 7 bases, in that order; junction bases with no gene match: 2. CDR3 length: 13 amino acids. Germline V lookup: CDR1 MNHEY, CDR2 SMNVEV (reference sequence). CDR3 region: CASSLATGGGYTF. Written as DNA, the CDR3 is TGTGCCAGCAGTTTAGCGACAGGGGGTGGCTACACCTTC.

This clonotype occurred many times. V is TRBV6-6 and J is TRBJ1-1, with 10 positions matching TRBD1. The trim removed 5 bases at V and 0 bases at J, leaving 21 bases unmatched. The CDR3 length is 21 residues. Germline CDR1 MNHNY, CDR2 SVGAGI (reference sequence). The CDR3 DNA follows: TGTGCCAGCAGTAAAGGATGGGACAGGGGTCGAAAACCCTTCATGAACACTGAAGCTTTCTTT. Its translation: CASSKGWDRGRKPFMNTEAFF.

This clonotype occurred many times. The V and J genes are TRBV9 and TRBJ1-5; no clear D. The CDR3 length is 13 residues. Trimming removed 5 bases at V and 1 base at J, with 7 bases between. Germline loops: CDR1 SGDLS, CDR2 YYNGEE. CDR3 sequence reads: CASSKGSNQPQHF. In DNA form, the CDR3 reads TGTGCCAGCAGTAAGGGAAGCAATCAGCCCCAGCATTTT.